Listed below are T cell receptor beta chains from one sample, sequenced in a study of blood T cell repertoires in COVID-19. This table comes from immunoSEQ multiplex PCR, and its TCRdb copy is limited to in-frame clones, with some not included. The sample includes some 400,000 clones, 85% to 90% of them seen just once. The specimen sequenced was PBMCs or T cells enriched from blood (not recorded which). The receptors were gathered from a man aged 25-45 years who had recovered from COVID-19. CDR3s include the opening cysteine and the closing phenylalanine or tryptophan. Fields, in order: V gene, clone size, J gene, D gene, CDR3 protein, CDR3 DNA. D genes are given only for firm matches. Size tells how often a clone was seen (once, few, many) or the class of an expanded clone, and some rows leave it out.

TRBV19	.	TRBJ2-7	TRBD1	CASSIPAAGSFSTGSSYEQYF	TGTGCCAGTAGTATCCCAGCCGCCGGGTCCTTCTCGACAGGGAGCTCCTACGAGCAGTACTTC
TRBV7-8	.	TRBJ2-7	.	CASSAAVYLSYEQYF	TGTGCCAGCAGCGCCGCGGTGTACCTCTCCTACGAGCAGTACTTC
TRBV7-8	.	TRBJ2-2	.	CASTLFGKNTGELFF	TGTGCCAGCACCCTATTCGGGAAGAACACCGGGGAGCTGTTTTTT
TRBV2	.	TRBJ2-2	.	CASSLRAGFSGELFF	TGTGCCAGCAGTTTGCGGGCGGGTTTCTCCGGGGAGCTGTTTTTT
TRBV12-3/TRBV12-4	.	TRBJ2-7	.	CASSSAVAEYF	TGTGCCAGCAGTTCCGCGGTAGCAGAGTACTTC
TRBV19	few	TRBJ2-7	.	CASSPTRRDEQYF	TGTGCCAGTAGTCCAACCCGACGGGACGAGCAGTACTTC
TRBV6-5	.	TRBJ2-7	TRBD1	CASSPLTGGEQYF	TGTGCCAGCAGCCCCCTTACAGGGGGCGAGCAGTACTTC
TRBV2	.	TRBJ1-6	.	CASRTQYNSPLHF	TGTGCCAGCAGGACACAATATAATTCACCCCTCCACTTT
TRBV28	.	TRBJ2-1	TRBD2	CASSRASGSHEQFF	TGTGCCAGCAGCCGGGCTAGCGGGAGTCATGAGCAGTTCTTC
TRBV5-1	.	TRBJ2-5	.	CASSSLMGGETQYF	TGCGCCAGCAGCTCTCTTATGGGAGGAGAGACCCAGTACTTC
TRBV3-1/TRBV3-2	once	TRBJ2-7	.	CASSQTQNDRAYEQYF	TGTGCCAGCAGCCAAACGCAGAACGACAGAGCCTACGAGCAGTACTTC
TRBV2	.	TRBJ2-3	TRBD2	CASSATASGISDTQYF	TGTGCCAGCAGTGCCACCGCTAGCGGGATTTCAGATACGCAGTATTTT
TRBV5-1	once	TRBJ2-7	TRBD1	CASTPLGQLLSYEQYF	TGCGCCAGCACCCCCTTGGGACAGCTTTTATCCTACGAGCAGTACTTC
TRBV12-5	.	TRBJ2-2	TRBD2	CASGSRTGGLAGRAGELFF	TGTGCTAGTGGTTCTCGGACAGGGGGACTAGCGGGACGAGCTGGGGAGCTGTTTTTT
TRBV6-5	.	TRBJ1-2	TRBD1	CASSIHGQGWSGYTF	TGTGCCAGCAGTATCCACGGACAGGGGTGGAGTGGCTACACCTTC
TRBV12-5	.	TRBJ1-5	.	CASGRDNQPQHF	TGTGCTAGTGGTCGAGACAATCAGCCCCAGCATTTT
TRBV7-2	.	TRBJ2-1	TRBD2	CASSLLLAGDNNEQFF	TGTGCCAGCAGCCTCCTACTAGCGGGAGATAACAATGAGCAGTTCTTC
TRBV11-2	once	TRBJ2-7	TRBD2	CASSFGLAGSYEQYF	TGTGCCAGCAGCTTCGGACTAGCGGGATCCTACGAGCAGTACTTC
TRBV12-3/TRBV12-4	.	TRBJ2-1	.	CASTSRRGEQFF	TGTGCCAGCACATCCCGGAGGGGTGAGCAGTTCTTC
TRBV10-3	.	TRBJ2-1	.	CAISEEGGVAYNEQFF	TGTGCCATCAGTGAGGAAGGGGGAGTAGCTTACAATGAGCAGTTCTTC
TRBV5-4	.	TRBJ2-3	TRBD2	CASSFIAGGRVSTDTQYF	TGTGCCAGCAGCTTCATAGCGGGAGGGAGGGTGAGCACAGATACGCAGTATTTT